What follows is one T cell receptor (beta chain) and its context. Some clones are missing from TCRdb's copy, which holds only in-frame ones; the method was immunoSEQ multiplex PCR. The sample lists some 80,000 clones; under 95% were seen once. These data come from a study of T cell changes during pregnancy in multiple sclerosis. The CDR3 has 15 amino acids. The germline V gene encodes CDR1 SGHRS and CDR2 YFSETQ. The V end lost 2 bases, the J end lost 5 bases, and 16 bases lay between the germline ends. The source was peripheral blood, collected before pregnancy. This chain connects TRBV5-1 to TRBJ1-2, with D possibly being TRBD1 (5 bases). This receptor was identified in a female donor with multiple sclerosis, enrolled in a pregnancy study. CDR3 loop: CASSFSRGLTYGYTF. The CDR3 DNA sequence: TGCGCCAGCAGCTTCTCTCGGGGACTAACTTATGGCTACACCTTC.